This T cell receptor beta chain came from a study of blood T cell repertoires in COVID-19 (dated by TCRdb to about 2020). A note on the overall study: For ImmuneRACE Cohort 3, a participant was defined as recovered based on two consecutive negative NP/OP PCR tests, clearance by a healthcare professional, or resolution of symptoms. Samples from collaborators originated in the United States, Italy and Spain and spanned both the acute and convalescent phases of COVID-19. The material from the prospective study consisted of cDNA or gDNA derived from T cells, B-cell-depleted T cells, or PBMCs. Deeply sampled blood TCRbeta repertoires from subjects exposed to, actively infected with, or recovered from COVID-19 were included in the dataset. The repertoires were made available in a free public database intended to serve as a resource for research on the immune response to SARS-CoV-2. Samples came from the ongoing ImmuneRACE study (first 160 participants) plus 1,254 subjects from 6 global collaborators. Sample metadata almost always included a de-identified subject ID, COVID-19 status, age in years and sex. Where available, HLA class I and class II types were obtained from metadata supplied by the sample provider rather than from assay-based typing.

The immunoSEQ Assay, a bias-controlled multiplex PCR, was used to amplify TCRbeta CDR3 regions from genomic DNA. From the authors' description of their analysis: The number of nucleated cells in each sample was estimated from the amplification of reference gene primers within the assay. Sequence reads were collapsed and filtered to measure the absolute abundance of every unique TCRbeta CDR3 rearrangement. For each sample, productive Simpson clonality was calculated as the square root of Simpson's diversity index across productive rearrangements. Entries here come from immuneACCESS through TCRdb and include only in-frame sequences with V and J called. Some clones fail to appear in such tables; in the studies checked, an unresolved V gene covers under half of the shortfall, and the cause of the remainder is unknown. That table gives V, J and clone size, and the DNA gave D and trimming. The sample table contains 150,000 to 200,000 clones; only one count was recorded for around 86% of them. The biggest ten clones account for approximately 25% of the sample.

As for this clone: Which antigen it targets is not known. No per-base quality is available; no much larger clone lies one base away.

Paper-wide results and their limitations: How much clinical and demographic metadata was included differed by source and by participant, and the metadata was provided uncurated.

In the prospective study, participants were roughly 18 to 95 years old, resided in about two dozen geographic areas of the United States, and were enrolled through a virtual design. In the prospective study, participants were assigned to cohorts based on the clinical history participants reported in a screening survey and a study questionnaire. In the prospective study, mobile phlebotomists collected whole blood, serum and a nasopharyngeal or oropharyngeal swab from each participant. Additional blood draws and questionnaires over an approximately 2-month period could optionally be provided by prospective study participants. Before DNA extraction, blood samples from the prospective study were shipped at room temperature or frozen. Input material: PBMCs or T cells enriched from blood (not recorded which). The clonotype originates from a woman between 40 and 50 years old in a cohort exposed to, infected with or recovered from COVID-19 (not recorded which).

The CDR3 protein is CASSLEPDRGEAFF. The DNA sequence is TGTGCCAGCAGCTTAGAGCCCGACAGGGGGGAAGCTTTCTTT. Recombination linked TRBV7-2 to TRBJ1-1; 9 central bases correspond to TRBD1. The germline V gene gives CDR1 as SGHTA and CDR2 as FQGNSA. Spanning cysteine to phenylalanine, the CDR3 consists of 14 amino acids. The kept DNA is CDR3 alone, 42 bases in frame from the first base. Trimmed from V: 1 base; trimmed from J: 8 bases; junction bases lacking a gene match: 5.